Listed below are T cell receptor beta chains from one sample, sequenced in a study of cytomegalovirus exposure and HLA in healthy donors. Produced via immunoSEQ multiplex PCR; TCRdb's table is partial and in-frame only. The sample totals about 140,000 clones; its top ten clones hold 0.96%. Sequencing was carried out using PBMCs. These receptors were collected from a male donor in good health and CMV-seronegative. CDR3s include the opening cysteine and the closing phenylalanine or tryptophan. The order of the fields is J gene, V gene, D gene, CDR3 protein, CDR3 DNA. The D gene is left open where the match is weak.

J: TRBJ2-3
V: TRBV7-9
D: .
CDR3: CASSWVEDITDTQYF
DNA: TGTGCCAGCAGCTGGGTGGAAGACATAACAGATACGCAGTATTTT

J: TRBJ2-7
V: TRBV5-1
D: TRBD2
CDR3: CASRASGTQSSYEQYF
DNA: TGCGCCAGCAGGGCTAGCGGGACCCAGAGCTCCTACGAGCAGTACTTC

J: TRBJ1-1
V: TRBV10-3
D: TRBD1
CDR3: CAIRKQGAGNTEAFF
DNA: TGTGCCATCAGAAAACAGGGGGCGGGGAACACTGAAGCTTTCTTT

J: TRBJ1-1
V: TRBV6-4
D: .
CDR3: CASTLSTGNTEAFF
DNA: TGTGCCAGCACCTTGTCCACAGGGAACACTGAAGCTTTCTTT

J: TRBJ2-7
V: TRBV19
D: TRBD2
CDR3: CASSPSSGRAYEQYF
DNA: TGTGCCAGTAGTCCCAGTAGCGGGAGGGCTTACGAGCAGTACTTC

J: TRBJ1-1
V: TRBV4-2
D: .
CDR3: CASSDHGTSFTEAFF
DNA: TGTGCCAGCAGCGACCACGGGACATCATTCACTGAAGCTTTCTTT

J: TRBJ1-1
V: TRBV11-2
D: TRBD1
CDR3: CASSLGTGDEAFF
DNA: TGTGCCAGCAGCTTAGGAACAGGGGATGAAGCTTTCTTT

J: TRBJ2-2
V: TRBV30
D: .
CDR3: CAWSAMGLIGELFF
DNA: TGTGCCTGGAGTGCTATGGGCCTTATAGGGGAGCTGTTTTTT

J: TRBJ2-1
V: TRBV5-6
D: TRBD2
CDR3: CASSGSTSGIYNEQFF
DNA: TGTGCCAGCAGCGGATCGACTAGCGGGATCTACAATGAGCAGTTCTTC

J: TRBJ1-1
V: TRBV6-5
D: .
CDR3: CASSYSTGSNTEAFF
DNA: TGTGCCAGCAGTTACTCCACGGGATCGAACACTGAAGCTTTCTTT

J: TRBJ1-5
V: TRBV19
D: .
CDR3: CASSRVGPSNQPQHF
DNA: TGTGCCAGTAGTCGGGTGGGTCCAAGCAATCAGCCCCAGCATTTT

J: TRBJ1-1
V: TRBV28
D: .
CDR3: CASSPTSNTEAFF
DNA: TGTGCCAGCAGTCCAACATCTAACACTGAAGCTTTCTTT

J: TRBJ2-1
V: TRBV6-5
D: TRBD1
CDR3: CASSYQGVPGDEQFF
DNA: TGTGCCAGCAGTTATCAGGGGGTCCCAGGGGATGAGCAGTTCTTC

J: TRBJ1-5
V: TRBV18
D: TRBD1
CDR3: CASSPTGTGRSNQPQHF
DNA: TGTGCCAGCTCACCGACCGGGACAGGAAGAAGCAATCAGCCCCAGCATTTT

J: TRBJ2-3
V: TRBV18
D: .
CDR3: CASSPPVSRDTQYF
DNA: TGTGCCAGCTCACCACCGGTGTCGAGGGATACGCAGTATTTT

J: TRBJ1-1
V: TRBV7-2
D: .
CDR3: CASSLAGGMNTEAFF
DNA: TGTGCCAGCAGCTTAGCGGGGGGGATGAACACTGAAGCTTTCTTT

J: TRBJ2-7
V: TRBV11-1
D: .
CDR3: CASSLSGEQYF
DNA: TGTGCCAGCAGCTTATCGGGCGAGCAGTACTTC

J: TRBJ2-3
V: TRBV4-1
D: TRBD2
CDR3: CASSPPDSGRSGDTQYF
DNA: TGCGCCAGCAGCCCCCCGGATAGCGGGAGGTCGGGGGATACGCAGTATTTT

J: TRBJ1-4
V: TRBV9
D: .
CDR3: CASSVGGHTNEKLFF
DNA: TGTGCCAGCAGCGTAGGGGGCCATACTAATGAAAAACTGTTTTTT

J: TRBJ2-1
V: TRBV6-7
D: TRBD1
CDR3: CASSYPGQGHGDEQFF
DNA: TGTGCCAGCAGTTACCCTGGACAGGGCCACGGAGATGAGCAGTTCTTC

J: TRBJ2-5
V: TRBV5-6
D: TRBD1
CDR3: CASSLQATGIVKTQYF
DNA: TGTGCCAGCAGCTTGCAAGCGACAGGGATCGTAAAGACCCAGTACTTC

J: TRBJ2-3
V: TRBV6-1
D: TRBD2
CDR3: CASSETSGGADTQYF
DNA: TGTGCCAGCAGCGAGACTAGCGGGGGGGCAGATACGCAGTATTTT

J: TRBJ1-1
V: TRBV7-2
D: .
CDR3: CASSYQGIVEAFF
DNA: TGTGCCAGCAGCTACCAGGGAATAGTTGAAGCTTTCTTT

J: TRBJ1-5
V: TRBV19
D: .
CDR3: CASSDSHGLNQPQHF
DNA: TGTGCCAGTAGCGACTCGCATGGCCTCAATCAGCCCCAGCATTTT

J: TRBJ2-7
V: TRBV5-4
D: TRBD1
CDR3: CASSPPGQGSYEQYF
DNA: TGTGCCAGCAGCCCCCCGGGACAGGGGTCCTACGAGCAGTACTTC

J: TRBJ2-5
V: TRBV9
D: .
CDR3: CASSVGGAPGETQYF
DNA: TGTGCCAGCAGCGTAGGCGGGGCCCCGGGTGAGACCCAGTACTTC

J: TRBJ1-1
V: TRBV18
D: TRBD1
CDR3: CASSLRDSLNTEAFF
DNA: TGTGCCAGCTCACTTCGGGACAGCTTGAACACTGAAGCTTTCTTT

J: TRBJ2-5
V: TRBV9
D: TRBD2
CDR3: CASSLAGGLETQYF
DNA: TGTGCCAGCAGCCTAGCGGGGGGCCTCGAGACCCAGTACTTC

J: TRBJ1-2
V: TRBV7-9
D: .
CDR3: CASSLTVRNGYTF
DNA: TGTGCCAGCAGCTTGACAGTCAGGAATGGCTACACCTTC

J: TRBJ2-5
V: TRBV25-1
D: .
CDR3: CASSYDSPKLSGETQYF
DNA: TGTGCCAGCAGTTACGACAGCCCTAAACTGAGTGGTGAGACCCAGTACTTC

J: TRBJ2-7
V: TRBV9
D: TRBD2
CDR3: CASSGSGYEQYF
DNA: TGTGCCAGCAGCGGTAGCGGGTACGAGCAGTACTTC

J: TRBJ1-1
V: TRBV7-2
D: .
CDR3: CASSIQVFGVGTEAFF
DNA: TGTGCCAGCAGCATACAGGTATTCGGAGTTGGCACTGAAGCTTTCTTT

J: TRBJ1-2
V: TRBV19
D: TRBD1
CDR3: CASSTTGIFFGYTF
DNA: TGTGCCAGTAGTACGACAGGGATCTTTTTCGGCTACACCTTC

J: TRBJ1-4
V: TRBV7-9
D: .
CDR3: CASSPPEGENEKLFF
DNA: TGTGCCAGCAGCCCTCCAGAGGGAGAGAATGAAAAACTGTTTTTT

J: TRBJ2-1
V: TRBV5-5
D: .
CDR3: CASSFWTDAYNEQFF
DNA: TGTGCCAGCAGCTTCTGGACAGACGCATACAATGAGCAGTTCTTC

J: TRBJ1-1
V: TRBV14
D: .
CDR3: CASSQDPRDMNTEAFF
DNA: TGTGCCAGCAGCCAAGATCCAAGGGACATGAACACTGAAGCTTTCTTT

J: TRBJ1-3
V: TRBV18
D: .
CDR3: CASSPTSRAGNTIYF
DNA: TGTGCCAGCTCACCGACCTCGCGGGCTGGAAACACCATATATTTT

J: TRBJ1-4
V: TRBV19
D: .
CDR3: CASSIVPGLNEKLFF
DNA: TGTGCCAGTAGTATAGTTCCAGGGCTTAATGAAAAACTGTTTTTT

J: TRBJ1-5
V: TRBV4-2
D: TRBD1
CDR3: CASSQDRGHQPQHF
DNA: TGTGCCAGCAGCCAAGACAGGGGGCACCAGCCCCAGCATTTT

J: TRBJ1-2
V: TRBV2
D: .
CDR3: CASSETGSIYGYTF
DNA: TGTGCCAGCAGTGAAACAGGGAGCATTTATGGCTACACCTTC

J: TRBJ1-2
V: TRBV10-3
D: TRBD1
CDR3: CAISPGGGQGDYGYTF
DNA: TGTGCCATCAGTCCAGGCGGGGGACAGGGAGACTATGGCTACACCTTC

J: TRBJ1-2
V: TRBV29-1
D: TRBD1
CDR3: CSVDRDSPGYTF
DNA: TGCAGCGTTGATAGGGACAGCCCAGGCTACACCTTC

J: TRBJ1-1
V: TRBV9
D: .
CDR3: CASSGPDGKAFF
DNA: TGTGCCAGCAGCGGCCCAGACGGGAAAGCTTTCTTT

J: TRBJ1-3
V: TRBV9
D: .
CDR3: CASSVSGAAGNTIYF
DNA: TGTGCCAGCAGCGTTTCAGGGGCTGCTGGAAACACCATATATTTT

J: TRBJ2-7
V: TRBV25-1
D: TRBD1
CDR3: CASTGQGANEQYF
DNA: TGTGCCAGCACCGGACAGGGGGCTAACGAGCAGTACTTC

J: TRBJ1-6
V: TRBV6-5
D: TRBD1
CDR3: CASSPGQVGSPLHF
DNA: TGTGCCAGCAGCCCCGGACAGGTGGGGTCACCCCTCCACTTT

J: TRBJ1-1
V: TRBV5-6
D: .
CDR3: CASSPLGQTEAFF
DNA: TGTGCCAGCAGCCCCCTAGGACAGACTGAAGCTTTCTTT

J: TRBJ1-1
V: TRBV28
D: .
CDR3: CASSSGEWLRNTEAFF
DNA: TGTGCCAGCAGTTCAGGGGAGTGGTTGAGGAACACTGAAGCTTTCTTT